Presented here are 5 T cell receptor beta chains from one specimen sequenced in a study of T cell responses to AZD1222 COVID-19 vaccine. Assay used: immunoSEQ multiplex PCR; TCRdb lists only in-frame clones, some missing. The sample yields 150,000 to 200,000 clones, nearly 95% seen once. Here the sequenced sample was peripheral blood, taken 28 days after the second AZD1222 dose. These receptors all stem from an adult who received the AZD1222 COVID-19 vaccine.

This clone came up a few times. CDR3 bases: TGTGCCAGCAGTTGGCGGGAGGACTCCTACGAGCAGTACTTC. This translates into CASSWREDSYEQYF. The genes are TRBV27 and TRBJ2-7; 8 bases agree with TRBD2. The V gene's germline CDR1 is MNHEY and CDR2 SMNVEV (reference sequence). V lost 4 bases and J lost 0; bases outside the gene matches: 2. The CDR3 has 14 residues.

V and J are TRBV21-1 and TRBJ2-2; the table gives TRBD2 as D, unverified against the DNA. TRBV21-1 is deemed a pseudogene. This CDR3 has 22 amino acids. CDR3 in amino acids: CASSKNGEKGTSGGYWTGELFF. The CDR3 nucleotides read TGTGCCAGCAGCAAAAATGGTGAAAAGGGGACTAGCGGGGGGTATTGGACCGGGGAGCTGTTTTTT.

The CDR3 loop is CASSSTVTNYGYTF. As DNA, the CDR3 is TGTGCCAGCAGCTCGACAGTGACTAACTATGGCTACACCTTC. The chain uses TRBV13 and TRBJ1-2; D may be TRBD1 (5 bases). The CDR3 loop spans 14 amino acids. Between the trimmed V and J ends, which lost 4 bases and 0 bases, there was a span of 9 bases. From germline, CDR1 is PRHDT and CDR2 FYEKMQ (reference sequence). Together with reference TRBV13 and TRBJ1-2, the CDR3 gives the full variable domain: AAGVIQSPRHLIKEKRETATLKCYPIPRHDTVYWYQQGPGQDPQFLISFYEKMQSDKGSIPDRFSAQQFSDYHSELNMSSLELGDSALYFCASSSTVTNYGYTFGSGTRLTVV.

This clone was detected a few times. The chain links TRBV12-3 or TRBV12-4 to TRBJ2-2; TRBD2 is a possible D gene (5 bases). The germline V and J ends were trimmed by 6 bases and 6 bases, with 11 bases remaining between them. The CDR3 is 13 residues long. In DNA, the CDR3 is TGTGCCAGCAGGACCCTAGCTCCCGGGGAGCTGTTTTTT. This translates into CASRTLAPGELFF.

The chain combines TRBV10-3 with TRBJ1-1; perhaps TRBD1 as D (5 bases). The CDR3 is 13 amino acids. V lost 8 bases, J lost 1 base, and 11 bases lay in between. Germline lookup yields CDR1 ENHRY and CDR2 SYGVKD. This CDR3 reads CAIGGEGNTEAFF. Here the CDR3 DNA reads TGTGCCATCGGGGGAGAGGGGAACACTGAAGCTTTCTTT.